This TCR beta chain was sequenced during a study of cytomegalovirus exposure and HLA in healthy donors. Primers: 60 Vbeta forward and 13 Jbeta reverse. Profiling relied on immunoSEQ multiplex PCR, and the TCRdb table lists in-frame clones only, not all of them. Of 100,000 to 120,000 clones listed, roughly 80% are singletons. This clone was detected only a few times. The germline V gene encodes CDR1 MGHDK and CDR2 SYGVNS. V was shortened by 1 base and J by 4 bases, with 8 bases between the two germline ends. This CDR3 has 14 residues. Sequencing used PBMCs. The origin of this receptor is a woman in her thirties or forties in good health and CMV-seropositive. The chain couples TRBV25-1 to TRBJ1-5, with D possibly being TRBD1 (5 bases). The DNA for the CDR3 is TGTGCCAGCAGTGAATTGGGGGGAAATCAGCCCCAGCATTTT. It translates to CASSELGGNQPQHF.